A selection of T cell receptor beta chains follows, all from one sample in a study of CD8 T cells in Susac syndrome. A single record per CDR3 protein comes from TCRdb applying MiXCR to the immunoSEQ multiplex PCR reads. The data contain tens of thousands of distinct CDR3 sequences, about 94% of them singletons. The sample was CD8+ T cells from PBMCs. These receptors were collected from a human donor with multiple sclerosis. The CDR3 runs from the conserved cysteine through the conserved F or W. The D gene is left open where the match is weak. Size is stated for part of the rows, as once, few or many counts, or as a class when the clone is expanded.

TRBJ2-7	NA	TRBV5-1	TRBD2	TGCGCCAGCAGCCTCGGGGCCTCCCGGGGGGACGAGCAGTACTTC	CASSLGASRGDEQYF
TRBJ2-1	NA	TRBV5-1	TRBD2	TGCGCCAGCAGCTTGGTTAGCGGGGGGGCCGATGAGCAGTTCTTC	CASSLVSGGADEQFF
TRBJ2-2	NA	TRBV5-6	TRBD1	TGTGCCAGCAGCTCTGGACAGGGAACCGGGGAGCTGTTTTTT	CASSSGQGTGELFF
TRBJ1-1	NA	TRBV6-2/TRBV6-3	TRBD1	TGTGCCAGCAGTTACGGGGAGGGGGCGAAAGCTTTCTTT	CASSYGEGAKAFF
TRBJ2-7	NA	TRBV12-3/TRBV12-4	TRBD1	TGTGCCAGCACCTTACAGGGACAGGGAATTCACGAGCAGTACTTC	CASTLQGQGIHEQYF
TRBJ2-3	NA	TRBV27	NA	TGTGCCAGCAGTCCCTTCAAAAATCGCGGCACAGATACGCAGTATTTT	CASSPFKNRGTDTQYF
TRBJ2-3	NA	TRBV6-4	NA	TGTGCCAGCAGTGACTCGTTTAGACGGGCAGGGGAAAAGAAAGATACGCAGTATTTT	CASSDSFRRAGEKKDTQYF
TRBJ1-1	NA	TRBV25-1	TRBD1	TGTGCCAGCAGCCGGGACAGGGGGCCGGGTGAAGCTTTCTTT	CASSRDRGPGEAFF
TRBJ1-1	once	TRBV30	NA	TGTGCCTGGACCATCGGGGGGACTGAAGCTTTCTTT	CAWTIGGTEAFF
TRBJ1-5	NA	TRBV6-2/TRBV6-3	TRBD1	TGTGCCAGCAGTTCCGGACAGGGGCATCAGCCCCAGCATTTT	CASSSGQGHQPQHF
TRBJ1-5	NA	TRBV9	NA	TGTGCCAGCAGCTCGGGGGGATACAATCAGCCCCAGCATTTT	CASSSGGYNQPQHF